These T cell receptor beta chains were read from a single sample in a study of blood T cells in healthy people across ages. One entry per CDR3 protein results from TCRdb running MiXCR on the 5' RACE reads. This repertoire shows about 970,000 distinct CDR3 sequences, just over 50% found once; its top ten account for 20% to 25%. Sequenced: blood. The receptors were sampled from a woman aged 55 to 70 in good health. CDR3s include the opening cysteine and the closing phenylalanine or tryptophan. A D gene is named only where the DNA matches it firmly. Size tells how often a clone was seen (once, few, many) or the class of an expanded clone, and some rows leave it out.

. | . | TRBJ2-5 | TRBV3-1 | TGTGCCAGCAGCCAAGATCAACCGGGTCAAGAGACCCAGTACTTC | CASSQDQPGQETQYF
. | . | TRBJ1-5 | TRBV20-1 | TGCAGTGCTAGAGATACAGGGTATGGCAATCAGCCCCAGCATTTT | CSARDTGYGNQPQHF
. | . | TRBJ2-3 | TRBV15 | TGTGCCACCAGCAGAGATCGACTCACAGATACGCAGTATTTT | CATSRDRLTDTQYF
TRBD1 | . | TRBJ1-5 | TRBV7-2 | TGTGCCAGCAGCGTCGTCCCGGGACAGGGGGCGGAGGGGCAGCCCCAGCATTTT | CASSVVPGQGAEGQPQHF
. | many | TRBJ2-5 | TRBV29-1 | TGCAGCGTTGATGCCGGTATGGAGAGGGAGACCCAGTACTTC | CSVDAGMERETQYF
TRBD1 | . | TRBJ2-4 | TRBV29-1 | TGCAGCGTTGGGGGGGGGACAGGGGCCCAGGAGCAGTACTTC | CSVGGGTGAQEQYF
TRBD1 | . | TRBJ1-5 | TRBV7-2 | TGTGCCAGCAGCCTGACAGGGGGGAATCATCCCCAGCATTTT | CASSLTGGNHPQHF
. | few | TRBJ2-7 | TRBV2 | TGTGCCAGCAGTGTTTGGGGTAACGAGCAGTACTTC | CASSVWGNEQYF
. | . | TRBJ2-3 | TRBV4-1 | TGCGCCAGCAGCCATCGACTGATACGATCCCAGCGGATACGCACAGATACGCAGTATTTT | CASSHRLIRSQRIRTDTQYF
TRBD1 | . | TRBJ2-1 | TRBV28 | TGTGCCAGCAGTCCGACAGGGGGCTACAATGAGCAGTTCTTC | CASSPTGGYNEQFF
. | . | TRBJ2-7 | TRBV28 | TGTGCCAGCAGTGTCCCCGGCTACGAGCAGTACTTC | CASSVPGYEQYF
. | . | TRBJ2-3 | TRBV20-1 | TGCAGTGCTAGTAAAGATAACGCCCAACCGCAGTATTTT | CSASKDNAQPQYF
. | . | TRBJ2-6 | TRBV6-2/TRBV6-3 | TGTGCCAGCAGTGCACGGCCCAAAACCGACTCTGGGGCCAACGTCCTGACTTTC | CASSARPKTDSGANVLTF
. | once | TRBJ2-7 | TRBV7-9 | TGTGCCAGCAGCGCGGGGAGGACCACCTACGAGCAGTACTTC | CASSAGRTTYEQYF
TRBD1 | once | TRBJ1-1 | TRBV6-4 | TGTGCCAGCAGGCCAGGGGGGGGAGCTGAAGCTTTCTTT | CASRPGGGAEAFF
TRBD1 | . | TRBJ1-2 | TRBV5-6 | TGTGCCAGCAGCTCCCGGGGACAGGGTTTTCGTGGCTACACCTTC | CASSSRGQGFRGYTF
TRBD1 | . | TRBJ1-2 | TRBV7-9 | TGTGCCAGCAGACCTCGGACAGGGGGGAACTATGGCTACACCTTC | CASRPRTGGNYGYTF
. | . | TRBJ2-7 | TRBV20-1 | TGCAGTGCTAGTTCGGGACGGATCTACGAGCAGTACTTC | CSASSGRIYEQYF
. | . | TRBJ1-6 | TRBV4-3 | TGCGCCAGCAGCCGAGAAAGATTCAGGGCTGGACGTAATTCACCCCTCCACTTT | CASSRERFRAGRNSPLHF
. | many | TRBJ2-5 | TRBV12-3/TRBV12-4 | TGTGCCAGCAGTCGGACGATAGAGACCCAGTACTTC | CASSRTIETQYF
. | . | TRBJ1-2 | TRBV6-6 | TGTGCCAGCAGTTTTGGGTTTGGCTACACCTTC | CASSFGFGYTF
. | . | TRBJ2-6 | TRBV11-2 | TGTGCCAGCATCCTACTGGGGGCCAACGTCCTGACTTTC | CASILLGANVLTF
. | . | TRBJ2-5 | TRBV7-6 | TGTGCCAGCAGCTTAGTGGGGCACACAGTAAACCAAGAGACCCAGTACTTC | CASSLVGHTVNQETQYF
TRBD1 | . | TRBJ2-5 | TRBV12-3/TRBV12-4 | TGTGCCAGCAGCTTAGGACAGGGGGCAAAGACCCAGTACTTC | CASSLGQGAKTQYF
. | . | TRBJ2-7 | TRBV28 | TGTGCCAGCCGTCAATGGGGAGGCGAGCAGTACTTC | CASRQWGGEQYF
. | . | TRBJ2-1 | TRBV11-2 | TGTGCCAGCAGCTTTTCCTTAACCGATGAGCAGTTCTTC | CASSFSLTDEQFF
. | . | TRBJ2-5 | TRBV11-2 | TGCGCCAGCAGGTCCTCCGGAATCCAAGAGACCCAGTACTTC | CASRSSGIQETQYF
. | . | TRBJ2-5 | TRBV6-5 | TGTGCCAGCAGGGGTAGGGTTGGGGAGACCCAGTACTTC | CASRGRVGETQYF
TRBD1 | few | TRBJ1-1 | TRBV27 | TGTGCCAGCACCCGGTGGGCAGGGGGGAACACTGAAGCTTTCTTT | CASTRWAGGNTEAFF
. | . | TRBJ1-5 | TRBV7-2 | TGTGCCAGCAGCTTCAACCTACAGCCCCAGCATTTT | CASSFNLQPQHF
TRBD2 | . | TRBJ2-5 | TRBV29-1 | TGCAGCGTTGATGCGGGACTAGCGAACATCGAGACCCAGTACTTC | CSVDAGLANIETQYF
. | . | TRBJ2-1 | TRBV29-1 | TGCAGCGTTGAAGATCAGGCCGTATACAATGAGCAGTTCTTC | CSVEDQAVYNEQFF
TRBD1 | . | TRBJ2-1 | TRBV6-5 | TGTGCCAGCAGATCCCCGACAGGGGGCTACAATGAGCAGTTCTTC | CASRSPTGGYNEQFF
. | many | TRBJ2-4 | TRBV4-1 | TGCGCCAGCAGCCAAGTTGGTCTGTTGTACTTC | CASSQVGLLYF
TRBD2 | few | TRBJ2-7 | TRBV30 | TGTGCCTCCAAGCGGGAGGGGAGGTACGAGCAGTACTTC | CASKREGRYEQYF
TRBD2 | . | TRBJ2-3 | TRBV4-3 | TGCGCCAGCAGCCAAAGCCGTCGGGCTAGCGGGAGAGTTAGCACAGATACGCAGTATTTT | CASSQSRRASGRVSTDTQYF
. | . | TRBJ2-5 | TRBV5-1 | TGCGCCAGCAGCTTAGGGACGGTCAAAGAGACCCAGTACTTC | CASSLGTVKETQYF
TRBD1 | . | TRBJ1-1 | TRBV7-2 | TGTGCCAGCAGCTTTTATTCTGCCTCGGGGACAGGGGGACCTGAAGCTTTCTTT | CASSFYSASGTGGPEAFF
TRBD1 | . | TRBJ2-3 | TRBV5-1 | TGCGCCAGCAGCTCCCCGGGACAGGGATTTATTAGGGGCACAGATACGCAGTATTTT | CASSSPGQGFIRGTDTQYF
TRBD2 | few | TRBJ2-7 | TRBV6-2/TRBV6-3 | TGTGCCAGCAGTTACCCGTTGGGAGCGGGAGTATACGAGCAGTACTTC | CASSYPLGAGVYEQYF
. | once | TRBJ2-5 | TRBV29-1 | TGCAGCGTCGGCCGAGACAGAGGAGAGACCCAGTACTTC | CSVGRDRGETQYF
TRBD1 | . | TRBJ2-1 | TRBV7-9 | TGTGCCAGCAGCCCATGGGACAGATCCGAGCAGTTCTTC | CASSPWDRSEQFF